This TCR beta chain was captured by sequencing in a study of PD-L1 blockade in urothelial cancer. Study overall: Blood was subjected to analysis at 3 weeks (second dose) and 6 weeks following treatment start.

Locally advanced or metastatic urothelial carcinoma affected the patients. Each patient supplied 1 to 8 pretreatment and on-treatment samples. V gave up 0 bases and J gave up 5 bases; unmatched junction bases: 5. Per germline, CDR1 GTSNPN and CDR2 SVGIG (reference sequence). There are 14 residues in the CDR3. Method: immunoSEQ multiplex PCR; TCRdb's copy keeps in-frame clones and lacks some. Of just over 20,000 clones in the sample, around 89% were seen once. The TCR originated in an older woman with urothelial cancer. The gene calls are TRBV30 and TRBJ2-5; 8 bases map to TRBD1. The sample in question was PBMCs, obtained around atezolizumab (anti-PD-L1) treatment. Here the CDR3 DNA reads TGTGCCTGGAGTGTAGTCAGGGGGCTGGAGACCCAGTACTTC. The encoded protein is CAWSVVRGLETQYF.